The 18 T cell receptor beta chains in this list originate from one sample, sequenced in a study of vaccination and CD4 T cells after COVID-19. Treatment in this sample: approximately nine-day PBMC culture with coronavirus spike peptide pools or control peptides (ViraFEST assay). For these TCRs, the target antigens are not known. Oncomine TCR Beta short-read sequencing was applied to DNA from cultured CD4+ T cells. TCRdb called the PCR reads again in MiXCR, with one record for every CDR3 protein. The data contain 9,000 to 13,000 distinct CDR3 sequences, 25% of them seen just once; the ten biggest clones take up 24%. The material sequenced was CD4+ T cells from blood, cultured in vitro, taken after SARS-CoV-2 vaccination. These receptors came from a human donor who had recovered from COVID-19.

The chain is built from TRBV28 and TRBJ1-2, with D tentatively TRBD1 (5 bases). V was trimmed by 7 bases and J by 1 base, leaving 22 bases between them. The CDR3 runs 17 residues. Germline V gives CDR1 MDHEN, CDR2 SYDVKM. CDR3: CASTSPVVGRFNYGYTF. The CDR3 DNA is TGTGCCAGCACCTCTCCGGTCGTGGGGCGATTTAACTATGGCTACACCTTC.

The chain combines TRBV20-1 with TRBJ1-1; 7 bases are a match to TRBD1. The CDR3 is 15 residues long. The ends lost 1 base at V and 0 bases at J; junction bases unmatched: 5. Germline CDR1 and CDR2: DFQATT and SNEGSKA (reference sequence). This chain's CDR3 is CSARVRDRLNTEAFF. The DNA for the CDR3 is TGCAGTGCTAGAGTGCGGGACAGACTGAACACTGAAGCTTTCTTT.

This chain joins TRBV4-2 and TRBJ2-3; D is ambiguous. The V end lost 5 bases, the J end lost 2 bases, and 2 bases lay between the germline ends. Germline V lookup: CDR1 LGHNA, CDR2 YNFKEQ. The CDR3 covers 11 residues. The CDR3 reads CASSATDTQYF. In DNA form, the CDR3 reads TGTGCCAGCAGCGCCACAGATACGCAGTATTTT.

By share of the sample, this clonotype is medium-sized. A junction boundary mismatches the germline segment, possibly from a read error. The chain recombines TRBV7-7 with TRBJ2-5, with 14 bases fitting TRBD2. From germline, CDR1 is SSHAT and CDR2 FNYEAQ (reference sequence). There are 16 residues in the CDR3. The CDR3 coding sequence is TGTGCTAGCAGCTCCGGACTAGCGGGAGGCGGGGAGACCCAGTACTTC. Residues: CASSSGLAGGGETQYF.

This clonotype is medium-sized within its sample. The genes are TRBV7-2 and TRBJ2-7; D is possibly TRBD1 (5 bases). The V end lost 4 bases, the J end lost 2 bases, and 6 bases lay between the germline ends. Per germline, CDR1 SGHTA and CDR2 FQGNSA. The CDR3 contains 12 residues. This CDR3 is CASSSTAYEQYF. The CDR3 DNA follows: TGTGCCAGCAGCTCGACAGCCTACGAGCAGTACTTC.

This clonotype occurred a few times. The gene calls are TRBV5-1 and TRBJ2-7; no clear D. From germline, CDR1 is SGHRS and CDR2 YFSETQ. V lost 0 bases and J 1 base, leaving 11 bases between the germline ends. This CDR3 is 15 amino acids long. The CDR3 DNA reads TGCGCCAGCAGCTTGGGACCGGCCCCTTCCTACGAGCAGTACTTC. Translating gives CASSLGPAPSYEQYF.

This clonotype was recorded a few times. The chain combines TRBV6-4 with TRBJ2-7, with 7 nucleotides matching TRBD2. Germline lookup yields CDR1 MRHNA and CDR2 SNTAGT. J lost 3 bases, V lost 0 bases, and 8 bases had no gene match. The CDR3 covers 16 residues. The CDR3 DNA follows: TGTGCCAGCAGTGACTCAGGCCAGCGGGGCTACTACGAGCAGTACTTC. Protein: CASSDSGQRGYYEQYF.

Worth noting for this clonotype: This may be a read error: a much more frequent sequence differs by one nucleotide. The chain uses TRBV20-1 and TRBJ2-5; weak D call: TRBD2 (5 bases). Germline V CDR1 and CDR2: DFQATT, SNEGSKA (reference sequence). V dropped 7 bases and J dropped 4 bases, with 10 bases sitting between them. This CDR3 has 11 residues. CDR3 in amino acids: CSVPRGETQYF. For the CDR3, the DNA is TGCAGTGTCCCACGGGGAGAGACCCAGTACTTC.

The CDR3 region has the DNA TGTGCCAGCAGTGTTCGGACAGGGCGGACTGAAGCTTTCTTT. Residues: CASSVRTGRTEAFF. The V call is TRBV6-1, the J call TRBJ1-1, with 8 bases lining up with TRBD1. Trimming cost V 4 bases and J 5 bases; bases outside gene matches: 6. Germline CDR1 reads MNHNS; CDR2 reads SASEGT. CDR3 length: 14 residues.

The chain recombines TRBV20-1 with TRBJ2-3, with a weak D call TRBD1 (5 bases). This CDR3 has 15 amino acids. V was pared by 3 bases and J by 6 bases, with 19 bases between. The V gene's germline CDR1 is DFQATT and CDR2 SNEGSKA (reference sequence). CDR3 sequence: CSARNSQGSADTQYF. The CDR3 bases are TGCAGTGCTAGGAACTCCCAGGGTTCAGCCGATACGCAGTATTTT.

Only a few counts were recorded for this clonotype. The V call is TRBV6-1, the J call TRBJ1-2; no clear D. The CDR3 length is 14 residues. The germline gives CDR1 MNHNS, CDR2 SASEGT. Trimming cost V 1 base and J 2 bases, with 8 bases left between them. CDR3 coding DNA: TGTGCCAGCAGTGAAGGGGGTATGAACTATGGCTACACCTTC. Translating it yields CASSEGGMNYGYTF.

The V call is TRBV27, the J call TRBJ1-2, with D perhaps TRBD1 (5 bases). CDR1 and CDR2 (germline): MNHEY, SMNVEV (reference sequence). This CDR3 is built from 15 residues. V was trimmed by 3 bases and J by 1 base, leaving 12 bases between them. CDR3 protein: CASSFVGGVNYGYTF. CDR3 coding DNA: TGTGCCAGCAGTTTCGTCGGAGGGGTTAACTATGGCTACACCTTC.

This clonotype is classed as medium-sized. The V and J genes are TRBV6-1 and TRBJ1-2; D may be TRBD1 (5 bases). Germline values: CDR1 MNHNS, CDR2 SASEGT. This CDR3 region has 12 residues. Trimming stripped 6 bases from V and 5 bases from J, with 10 bases between. CDR3 bases: TGTGCCAGCAGCCAGGGACCTTATGGCTACACCTTC. Translating gives CASSQGPYGYTF.

J is TRBJ2-1 and V is TRBV6-2 or TRBV6-3, with 7 nucleotides matching TRBD2. The CDR3 sequence is 19 residues long. The germline V gene has CDR1 MNHEY and CDR2 SVGEGT. V shed 2 bases and J 5 bases; nucleotides not matched to a gene: 18. The CDR3 region is CASSYGETSFPTANNEQFF. The CDR3 DNA is TGTGCCAGCAGTTACGGGGAGACTAGCTTCCCCACCGCAAACAATGAGCAGTTCTTC.

The chain combines TRBV6-1 with TRBJ1-5, with a tentative D call TRBD1 (5 bases). Trimming removed 8 bases from V and 2 bases from J, with 13 bases in between. CDR1 is MNHNS and CDR2 is SASEGT in the germline V gene. The CDR3 consists of 14 residues. CDR3 sequence reads: CASATRGGNQPQHF. CDR3 in DNA: TGTGCCAGCGCGACGAGGGGCGGCAATCAGCCCCAGCATTTT.

The chain joins TRBV28 to TRBJ1-2, with 7 bases lining up with TRBD1. This CDR3 region has 15 residues. J was trimmed by 7 bases and V by 3 bases; bases with no gene match: 11. Germline CDR1 is MDHEN and CDR2 is SYDVKM. DNA for the CDR3: TGTGCCAGCAGTTTCGGCGACAGGGTTGAGGTTGGCTACACCTTC. Its translation is CASSFGDRVEVGYTF.

Only a few counts were recorded for this clonotype. V is TRBV7-6 and J is TRBJ2-1; unclear D gene. The V gene's germline CDR1 is SGHVS and CDR2 FNYEAQ. This CDR3 contains 14 residues. V lost 1 base and J 6 bases, leaving 10 bases between the germline ends. Here the CDR3 reads CASSLEATANEQFF. The CDR3 DNA reads TGTGCCAGCAGCTTAGAGGCAACCGCCAATGAGCAGTTCTTC.

Here the CDR3 reads CASSIKGLFYNSPLHF. In DNA, the CDR3 is TGTGCCAGCAGCATCAAGGGACTGTTCTATAATTCACCCCTCCACTTT. The genes are TRBV28 and TRBJ1-6; tentatively, D is TRBD1 (5 bases). Per germline, CDR1 MDHEN and CDR2 SYDVKM. Trimming shortened V by 6 bases and J by 3 bases, and 15 bases separated the two germline ends. CDR3 length: 16 amino acids.